Listed here are 11 T cell receptor beta chains from one sample, sequenced in a study of early T cells in non-severe SARS-CoV-2 infection. TCRdb reprocessed the 5' RACE reads via MiXCR and lists one record per CDR3 protein. The sample lists more than 80,000 distinct CDR3 sequences, approximately 14% occurring once. Sequences were obtained from whole blood. The receptor set was obtained from an adult who was a healthcare worker with PCR-confirmed SARS-CoV-2 infection or an uninfected control (not recorded which).

Ten or more counts support this clonotype. V is TRBV24-1 and J is TRBJ2-1; 10 bases are a match to TRBD1. The junction had 5 bases not matched to a gene; V was cut back by 3 bases and J by 13 bases. There are 13 residues in the CDR3. From germline, CDR1 is KGHDR and CDR2 SFDVKD. In DNA, the CDR3 is TGTGCCACCAGTGATGCGGGACAGGGGAATCAGTTCTTC. Residues: CATSDAGQGNQFF.

This clonotype was recorded a few times. This chain links TRBV7-9 with TRBJ1-1; 8 bases fit TRBD1. With V trimmed by 1 base and J by 10 bases, 5 bases remained unmatched. The length of the CDR3 is 13 residues. Germline V gives CDR1 SEHNR, CDR2 FQNEAQ (reference sequence). CDR3 residues: CASSLETGVAAFF. The CDR3 bases are TGTGCCAGCAGCTTAGAGACAGGGGTGGCAGCTTTCTTT.

V usage is TRBV20-1 and J usage is TRBJ1-1, with D possibly being TRBD1 (5 bases). CDR1 DFQATT and CDR2 SNEGSKA come from the germline V gene (reference sequence). The CDR3 spans 14 residues. With 1 base removed from V and 2 bases from J, the gap between germline ends came to 11 bases. CDR3 sequence: CSARAEGLNTEAFF. CDR3 DNA sequence: TGCAGTGCTAGAGCGGAGGGGCTAAACACTGAAGCTTTCTTT.

This clonotype was counted a few times. The V gene is TRBV28, the J gene TRBJ2-7, with D tentatively TRBD1 or TRBD2 (7 bases each). CDR3 size: 16 residues. CDR1 and CDR2 from the germline V gene are MDHEN and SYDVKM. Deletions cut 3 bases from V and 3 bases from J, with 18 bases between. The CDR3 loop is CASSLQGGLRYYEQYF. The CDR3, as DNA: TGTGCCAGCAGTTTGCAGGGGGGGCTCAGGTACTACGAGCAGTACTTC.

This clonotype occurred a few times. The rearrangement joins TRBV20-1 to TRBJ1-6; D ambiguous. The CDR3 length is 13 residues. The germline V and J ends were trimmed by 0 bases and 11 bases, with 11 bases remaining between them. Germline-derived CDR1 and CDR2 are DFQATT and SNEGSKA (reference sequence). This CDR3 reads CSARDSRFAPLHF. The CDR3, as DNA: TGCAGTGCTAGAGATAGCCGTTTCGCACCCCTCCACTTT.

The chain recombines TRBV7-6 with TRBJ2-3, with D perhaps matching TRBD2 (6 bases). The germline gives CDR1 SGHVS, CDR2 FNYEAQ. CDR3 length: 17 amino acids. Trimming removed 2 bases at V and 1 base at J, with 16 bases between. The chain's CDR3 is CASSLTLGGHGTDTQYF. CDR3 DNA: TGTGCCAGCAGCTTAACCCTGGGAGGACACGGCACAGATACGCAGTATTTT. The variable domain in full, completed from reference TRBV7-6 and TRBJ2-3, reads GAGVSQSPRYKVTKRGQDVALRCDPISGHVSLYWYRQALGQGPEFLTYFNYEAQQDKSGLPNDRFSAERPEGSISTLTIQRTEQRDSAMYRCASSLTLGGHGTDTQYFGPGTRLTVL.

This clonotype is labeled medium-sized. The chain is built from TRBV14 and TRBJ2-7; D remains unclear. The V gene's germline CDR1 is SGHDN and CDR2 FVKESK. CDR3 length equals 14 residues. V was trimmed by 4 bases and J by 6 bases, leaving 16 bases between them. This CDR3 is CASSLAMGLSEQYF. In DNA form, the CDR3 reads TGTGCCAGCAGCCTTGCCATGGGTTTGTCCGAGCAGTACTTC.

This clonotype was counted a few times. The V and J genes are TRBV5-1 and TRBJ1-5; tentative D call: TRBD1 (6 bases). The CDR3 spans 17 residues. Germline V lookup: CDR1 SGHRS, CDR2 YFSETQ. Trimming took off 1 base at V and 0 bases at J, with 14 bases between the two ends. The CDR3 spells CASSLRTAGGSNQPQHF. CDR3 bases: TGCGCCAGCAGCTTGAGGACAGCTGGGGGTAGCAATCAGCCCCAGCATTTT.

The chain recombines TRBV29-1 with TRBJ2-1; D unresolved. Germline CDR1 and CDR2: SQVTM and ANQGSEA. The germline V and J ends were trimmed by 7 bases and 0 bases, with 7 bases remaining between them. The length of the CDR3 is 12 residues. The CDR3 sequence: CSGGYSYNEQFF. CDR3 nucleotides: TGCAGCGGGGGATACTCCTACAATGAGCAGTTCTTC.

About this clonotype: One junction end does not reproduce the germline sequence, and a read error may be involved. V and J are TRBV12-5 and TRBJ1-5; weak D call: TRBD1 (6 bases). Germline V gene lookup returns CDR1 LGHNT and CDR2 FRNRAP. The CDR3 runs to 15 residues. The CDR3 reads CASAPTGPGNQPRHF. In DNA form, the CDR3 reads TGTGCTAGTGCCCCGACAGGCCCGGGGAATCAGCCCCGGCATTTT.

The V and J genes are TRBV20-1 and TRBJ2-1; 8 bases line up with TRBD2. With V trimmed by 8 bases and J by 0 bases, 6 bases remained unmatched. The CDR3 runs 14 residues. The germline gives CDR1 DFQATT, CDR2 SNEGSKA (reference sequence). The CDR3 is CSFMSGSSYNEQFF. CDR3 sequence (DNA): TGCAGTTTCATGAGCGGGAGCTCCTACAATGAGCAGTTCTTC.